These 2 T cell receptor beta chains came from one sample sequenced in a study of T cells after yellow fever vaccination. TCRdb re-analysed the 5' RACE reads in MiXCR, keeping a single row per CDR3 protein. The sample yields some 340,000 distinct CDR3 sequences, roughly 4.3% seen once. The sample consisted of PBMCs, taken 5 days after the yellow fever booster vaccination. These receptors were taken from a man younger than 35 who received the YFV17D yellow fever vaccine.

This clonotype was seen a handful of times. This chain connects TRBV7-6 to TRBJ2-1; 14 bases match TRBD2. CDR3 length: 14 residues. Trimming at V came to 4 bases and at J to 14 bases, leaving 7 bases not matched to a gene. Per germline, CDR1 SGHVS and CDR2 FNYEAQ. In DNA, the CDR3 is TGTGCCAGCAGCTCGGGGACTAGCGGGGGCCGGGAGTTCTTC. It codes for CASSSGTSGGREFF.

In nucleotides, the CDR3 is TGTGCCAGCAGCCCTCTCGAGGGACTAGCGGGGAGAGAGACCCAGTACTTC. Encoded protein: CASSPLEGLAGRETQYF. V usage is TRBV9 and J usage is TRBJ2-5; 13 bases agree with TRBD2. Per germline, CDR1 SGDLS and CDR2 YYNGEE. The CDR3 length is 17 residues. The V and J ends lost 4 bases and 4 bases, in that order; junction bases with no gene match: 10.